Below are 15 T cell receptor beta chains sequenced from a single sample in a study of CD8+ T cells in alopecia areata. Sample treatment: oral pan-JAK inhibitor, 5-10 mg twice daily. Extracted from the samples, RNA was reverse transcribed into cDNA to serve as the sequencing template. The table came from immunoSEQ multiplex PCR; TCRdb's copy has only in-frame clones and leaves some out. The profile covers hundreds of thousands of clones, with less than 45% appearing a single time and almost 0.5% taken by the ten largest. The sample consisted of CD4+ T cells sorted from blood, taken at approximately week 34, from a patient treated with tofacitinib. All receptors derive from a human donor with alopecia areata.

The V call is TRBV30, the J call TRBJ1-2; D might be TRBD1 (5 bases). This CDR3 comprises 14 residues. Germline values: CDR1 GTSNPN, CDR2 SVGIG (reference sequence). Trimming cost V 2 bases and J 4 bases, with 14 bases left between them. The CDR3 here is CAWSSGLLGYGYTF. CDR3 nucleotide sequence: TGTGCCTGGAGTTCAGGGCTTCTCGGCTATGGCTACACCTTC. Full variable domain (remainder filled in from reference TRBV30 and TRBJ1-2): SQTIHQWPATLVQPVGSPLSLECTVEGTSNPNLYWYRQAAGRGLQLLFYSVGIGQISSEVPQNLSASRPQDRQFILSSKKLLLSDSGFYLCAWSSGLLGYGYTFGSGTRLTVV.

The chain joins TRBV4-2 to TRBJ2-2; maybe TRBD2 (5 bases). The V end was cut by 0 bases, the J end by 4 bases, with 18 bases between. In germline, CDR1 is LGHNA, CDR2 YNFKEQ. CDR3 length: 18 residues. CDR3 loop: CASSQEWLPGSGTGELFF. CDR3 DNA: TGTGCCAGCAGCCAAGAGTGGTTGCCGGGGAGCGGCACCGGGGAGCTGTTTTTT.

This clone was seen only a few times. Here the CDR3 reads CASTFRGKSYTF. The CDR3 bases are TGTGCCAGCACTTTCAGGGGGAAAAGCTACACCTTC. This chain links TRBV2 with TRBJ1-2; 7 positions match TRBD1. Germline V gene sequence: CDR1 SNHLY, CDR2 FYNNEI. V lost 7 bases, J lost 9 bases, and 8 bases stayed unmatched. The CDR3 extends over 12 amino acids.

The chain has TRBV7-3 and TRBJ1-1; no clear D. V lost 3 bases and J lost 0, with 14 bases in between. Germline V lookup: CDR1 SGHTA, CDR2 FQGTGA. The CDR3 is made up of 16 amino acids. CDR3 in DNA: TGTGCCAGCAGCTTGAATCCCTCAGGTATGAACACTGAAGCTTTCTTT. Translation gives CASSLNPSGMNTEAFF.

This clone has more than one count but fewer than ten. V usage is TRBV7-9 and J usage is TRBJ1-4; weak D call: TRBD1 (6 bases). The CDR3 spans 15 residues. The V gene's germline CDR1 is SEHNR and CDR2 FQNEAQ (reference sequence). The germline V and J ends were trimmed by 1 base and 0 bases, with 6 bases remaining between them. The CDR3 bases are TGTGCCAGCAGCTTAGACAGGGCAACTAATGAAAAACTGTTTTTT. Its translation is CASSLDRATNEKLFF.

Many counts were recorded for this clone. This chain connects TRBV7-9 to TRBJ2-1, with 7 bases lining up with TRBD2. The CDR3 consists of 16 residues. CDR1 SEHNR and CDR2 FQNEAQ come from the germline V gene (reference sequence). V gave up 6 bases and J gave up 4 bases; unmatched junction bases: 12. CDR3 DNA sequence: TGTGCCAGCAGACCGATAGCGGGCCTCACTTACAATGAGCAGTTCTTC. Protein: CASRPIAGLTYNEQFF.

The CDR3 sequence: CAWSWARGLMNTEAFF. CDR3 nucleotide sequence: TGTGCCTGGAGCTGGGCCAGGGGTCTAATGAACACTGAAGCTTTCTTT. The chain combines TRBV30 with TRBJ1-1; weak D call: TRBD1 (6 bases). V gave up 3 bases and J gave up 0 bases, with 17 bases separating them. CDR1 and CDR2 (germline): GTSNPN, SVGIG (reference sequence). The CDR3 runs to 16 residues. Complete variable domain (other parts from reference TRBV30 and TRBJ1-1): SQTIHQWPATLVQPVGSPLSLECTVEGTSNPNLYWYRQAAGRGLQLLFYSVGIGQISSEVPQNLSASRPQDRQFILSSKKLLLSDSGFYLCAWSWARGLMNTEAFFGQGTRLTVV.

The chain recombines TRBV27 with TRBJ1-2; 9 nucleotides align to TRBD1. V lost 7 bases and J lost 4; bases outside the gene matches: 16. This CDR3 comprises 17 residues. Germline CDR1 and CDR2: MNHEY and SMNVEV (reference sequence). CDR3: CASKSPIRDREGYGYTF. DNA of the CDR3: TGTGCCAGCAAGTCCCCTATCCGGGACAGGGAAGGCTATGGCTACACCTTC.

Concerning this clone itself: Other DNA sequences in the same sample also yield this CDR3. V gene TRBV5-1 combines with J gene TRBJ1-2; D is undetermined. The CDR3 runs 13 residues. Between the trimmed V and J ends, which lost 0 bases and 1 base, there was a span of 4 bases. Germline V gene sequence: CDR1 SGHRS, CDR2 YFSETQ. The CDR3 nucleotides are TGCGCCAGCAGCTTGGATAGTAACTATGGCTACACCTTC. Its translation is CASSLDSNYGYTF.

This clone was recorded a few times. The chain links TRBV30 to TRBJ2-2; 9 nucleotides align to TRBD1. Per germline, CDR1 GTSNPN and CDR2 SVGIG (reference sequence). Losses at the gene ends were 1 base for V and 3 bases for J; bases not matched to a gene: 6. CDR3 size: 16 residues. Here the CDR3 reads CAWSGPWTGDTGELFF. Written as DNA, the CDR3 is TGTGCCTGGAGTGGACCCTGGACAGGGGACACCGGGGAGCTGTTTTTT.

The J gene is TRBJ2-3, the V gene TRBV7-3; D unclear. Per germline, CDR1 SGHTA and CDR2 FQGTGA. The CDR3 contains 14 residues. Between the trimmed V and J ends, which lost 4 bases and 2 bases, there was a span of 10 bases. The CDR3 coding sequence is TGTGCCAGCAGCTCTGGGCCCTCCACAGATACGCAGTATTTT. Its translation is CASSSGPSTDTQYF.

The chain links TRBV6-1 to TRBJ1-2, with D unclear. The CDR3 contains 15 residues. Trimming pared 0 bases from V and 4 bases from J, leaving 12 bases between. Germline CDR1 MNHNS, CDR2 SASEGT. The CDR3 reads CASSEAYYKGYGYTF. CDR3 in DNA: TGTGCCAGCAGTGAAGCGTACTACAAGGGCTATGGCTACACCTTC.

The CDR3 DNA follows: TGTGCCTGGAACCATCCCGGGACAGGCACCGGGGAGCTGTTTTTT. As protein: CAWNHPGTGTGELFF. The chain is built from TRBV30 and TRBJ2-2; 8 nucleotides line up with TRBD1. This CDR3 is 15 amino acids long. From germline, CDR1 is GTSNPN and CDR2 SVGIG (reference sequence). Trimming removed 4 bases from V and 4 bases from J; junction bases left unmatched: 8. The complete variable domain, with remaining parts taken from reference TRBV30 and TRBJ2-2, reads SQTIHQWPATLVQPVGSPLSLECTVEGTSNPNLYWYRQAAGRGLQLLFYSVGIGQISSEVPQNLSASRPQDRQFILSSKKLLLSDSGFYLCAWNHPGTGTGELFFGEGSRLTVL.

V is TRBV30 and J is TRBJ1-3; D not resolved. In germline, CDR1 is GTSNPN, CDR2 SVGIG (reference sequence). This CDR3 has 10 residues. Between the trimmed V and J ends, which lost 3 bases and 5 bases, there was a span of 2 bases. CDR3 amino acids: CAWSRNTIYF. The CDR3 nucleotides are TGTGCCTGGAGCCGAAACACCATATATTTT.

The V call is TRBV7-8, the J call TRBJ2-3; 10 nucleotides align to TRBD2. Germline V gene sequence: CDR1 SGHVS, CDR2 FQNEAQ. The V segment lost 4 bases and the J segment 3 bases; nucleotides outside the gene matches: 10. This CDR3 region has 17 residues. The DNA of the CDR3 is TGTGCCAGCAGCTCGATCTCCCTAGCGGGGGTAACAGATACGCAGTATTTT. Translation: CASSSISLAGVTDTQYF.